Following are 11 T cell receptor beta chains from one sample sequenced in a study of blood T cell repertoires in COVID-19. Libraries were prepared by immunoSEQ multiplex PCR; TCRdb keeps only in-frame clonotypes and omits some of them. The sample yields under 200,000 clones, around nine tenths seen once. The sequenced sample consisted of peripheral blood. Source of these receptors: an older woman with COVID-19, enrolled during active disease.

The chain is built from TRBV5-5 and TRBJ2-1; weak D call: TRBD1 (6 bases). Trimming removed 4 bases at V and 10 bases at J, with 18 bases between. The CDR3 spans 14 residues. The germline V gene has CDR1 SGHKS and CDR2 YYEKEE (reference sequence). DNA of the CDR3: TGTGCCAGCAGCCAGATGGGGGCAGGGAAGGAGCAGTTCTTC. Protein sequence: CASSQMGAGKEQFF. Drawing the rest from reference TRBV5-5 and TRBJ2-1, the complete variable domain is DAGVTQSPTHLIKTRGQQVTLRCSPISGHKSVSWYQQVLGQGPQFIFQYYEKEERGRGNFPDRFSARQFPNYSSELNVNALLLGDSALYLCASSQMGAGKEQFFGPGTRLTVL.

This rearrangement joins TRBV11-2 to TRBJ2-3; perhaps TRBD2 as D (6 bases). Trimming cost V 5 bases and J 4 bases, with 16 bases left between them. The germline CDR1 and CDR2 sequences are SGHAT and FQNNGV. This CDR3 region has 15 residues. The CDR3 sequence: CASSPRGGWADTQYF. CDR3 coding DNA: TGTGCCAGCAGCCCCCGAGGAGGGTGGGCAGATACGCAGTATTTT.

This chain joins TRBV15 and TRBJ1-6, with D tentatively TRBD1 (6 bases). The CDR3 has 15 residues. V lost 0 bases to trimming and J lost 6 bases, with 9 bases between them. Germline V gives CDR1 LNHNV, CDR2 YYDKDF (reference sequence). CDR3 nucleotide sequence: TGTGCCACCAGCAGAGAAGGGGGAAGTAATTCACCCCTCCACTTT. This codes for CATSREGGSNSPLHF.

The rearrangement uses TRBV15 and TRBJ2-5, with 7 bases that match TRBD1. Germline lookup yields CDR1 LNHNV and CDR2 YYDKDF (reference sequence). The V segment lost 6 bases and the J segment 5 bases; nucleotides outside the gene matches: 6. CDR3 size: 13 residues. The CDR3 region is CATSRGRWETQYF. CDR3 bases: TGTGCCACCAGTAGGGGGCGATGGGAGACCCAGTACTTC.

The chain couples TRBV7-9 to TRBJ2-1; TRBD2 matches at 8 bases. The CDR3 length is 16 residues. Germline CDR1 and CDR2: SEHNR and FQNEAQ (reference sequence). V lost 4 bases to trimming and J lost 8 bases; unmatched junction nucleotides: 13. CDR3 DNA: TGTGCCAGCAGCTCCACCAAGCGGGGGCCTTTTTATGAGCAGTTCTTC. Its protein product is CASSSTKRGPFYEQFF.

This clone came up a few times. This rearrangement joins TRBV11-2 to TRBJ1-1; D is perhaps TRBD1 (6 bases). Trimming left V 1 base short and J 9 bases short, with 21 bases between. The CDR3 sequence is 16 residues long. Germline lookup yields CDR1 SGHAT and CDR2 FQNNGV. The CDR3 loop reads CASSLARGASRSKAFF. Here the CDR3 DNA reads TGTGCCAGCAGCTTAGCCCGGGGGGCCAGTCGAAGCAAAGCTTTCTTT.

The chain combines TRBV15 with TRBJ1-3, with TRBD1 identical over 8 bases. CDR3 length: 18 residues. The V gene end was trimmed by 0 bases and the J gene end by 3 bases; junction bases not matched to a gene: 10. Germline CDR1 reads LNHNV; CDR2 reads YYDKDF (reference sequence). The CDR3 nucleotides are TGTGCCACCAGCAGAGACACCTTGGACAGGGCCTTTGGAAACACCATATATTTT. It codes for CATSRDTLDRAFGNTIYF.

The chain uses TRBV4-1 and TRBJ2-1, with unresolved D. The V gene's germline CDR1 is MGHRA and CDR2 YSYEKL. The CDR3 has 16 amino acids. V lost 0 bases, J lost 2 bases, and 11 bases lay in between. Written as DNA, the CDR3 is TGCGCCAGCAGCCAAGAACAGTCAATCGCCTACAATGAGCAGTTCTTC. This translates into CASSQEQSIAYNEQFF.

The CDR3 protein is CASSIGAREETQYF. The CDR3 region has the DNA TGTGCCAGTAGTATTGGGGCCCGGGAAGAGACCCAGTACTTC. The chain joins TRBV19 to TRBJ2-5; D possibly corresponds to TRBD1 (5 bases). In germline, CDR1 is LNHDA, CDR2 SQIVND (reference sequence). This CDR3 region has 14 residues. V was cut by 3 bases and J by 3 bases, with 11 bases left in between.

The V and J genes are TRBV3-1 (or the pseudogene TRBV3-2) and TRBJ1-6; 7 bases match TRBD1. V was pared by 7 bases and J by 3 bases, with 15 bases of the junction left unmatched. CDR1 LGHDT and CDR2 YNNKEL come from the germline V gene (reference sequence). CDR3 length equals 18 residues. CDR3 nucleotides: TGTGCCAGCACCACTGAGGCGGGCAGGGGGAACTATAATTCACCCCTCCACTTT. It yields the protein CASTTEAGRGNYNSPLHF.

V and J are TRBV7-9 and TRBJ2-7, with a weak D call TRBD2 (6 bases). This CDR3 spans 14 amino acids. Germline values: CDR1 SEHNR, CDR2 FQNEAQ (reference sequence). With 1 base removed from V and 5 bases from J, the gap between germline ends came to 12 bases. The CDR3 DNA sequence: TGTGCCAGCAGCTTAGGTGTAACGGGGGACGAGCAGTACTTC. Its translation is CASSLGVTGDEQYF.